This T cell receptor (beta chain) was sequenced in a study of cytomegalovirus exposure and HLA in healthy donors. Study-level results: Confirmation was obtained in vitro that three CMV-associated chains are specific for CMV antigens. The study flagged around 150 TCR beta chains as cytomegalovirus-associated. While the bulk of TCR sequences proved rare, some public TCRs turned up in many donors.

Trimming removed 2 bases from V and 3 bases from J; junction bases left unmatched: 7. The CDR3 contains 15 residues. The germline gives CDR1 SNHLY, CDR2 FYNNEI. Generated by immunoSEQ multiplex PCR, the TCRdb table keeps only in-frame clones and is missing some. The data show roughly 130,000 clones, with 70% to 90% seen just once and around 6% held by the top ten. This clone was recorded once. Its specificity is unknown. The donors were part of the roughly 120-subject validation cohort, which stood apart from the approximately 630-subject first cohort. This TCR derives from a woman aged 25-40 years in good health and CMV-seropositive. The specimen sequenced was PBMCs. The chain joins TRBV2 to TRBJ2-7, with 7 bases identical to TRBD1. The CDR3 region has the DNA TGTGCCAGCAGTGAACAGACAGGGTTGAGCTACGAGCAGTACTTC. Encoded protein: CASSEQTGLSYEQYF.